A selection of T cell receptor beta chains follows, all from one sample in a study of blood T cell repertoires in COVID-19. The method was immunoSEQ multiplex PCR; TCRdb's version includes in-frame clones alone and lacks a portion of them. The sample contains almost 500,000 clones, around nine tenths of which appear only once. Sequenced input: PBMCs or T cells enriched from blood (not recorded which). The receptor set was obtained from a woman aged 60-70 years who had recovered from COVID-19. The CDR3 runs from the conserved cysteine through the conserved F or W. A D gene is named only where the DNA matches it firmly. The size of a clone is reported for some rows only, either as once, few or many, or as a class for expanded clones.

j_call,clone_size,v_call,d_call,cdr3_nt,cdr3_aa
TRBJ2-7,.,TRBV13,TRBD1,TGTGCCAGCAGCGGCCGGGACAGGGGGCTCTACGAGCAGTACTTC,CASSGRDRGLYEQYF
TRBJ1-6,.,TRBV5-4,.,TGTGCCAGCAGCCGGGAGGGGGTAGGATCACCCCTCCACTTT,CASSREGVGSPLHF
TRBJ2-1,.,TRBV10-2,TRBD1,TGCGCCAGCAGTCCCAGGGACAGGGGGGGTTACAATGAGCAGTTCTTC,CASSPRDRGGYNEQFF
TRBJ1-4,.,TRBV6-1,.,TGTGCCAGCAGTGAAGCGCGGGGGGCCGGGAAACTGTTTTTT,CASSEARGAGKLFF
TRBJ2-2,few,TRBV18,.,TGTGCCAGCTCACCAGTTTGGAGGAACACCGGGGAGCTGTTTTTT,CASSPVWRNTGELFF
TRBJ1-5,.,TRBV7-9,.,TGTGCCAGCAGCGACTCGACGGGAAATCAGCCCCAGCATTTT,CASSDSTGNQPQHF
TRBJ2-3,once,TRBV7-8,TRBD2,TGTGCCAGCAGCCCCCCGGGACTAGCGGGGGGGATCACAGATACGCAGTATTTT,CASSPPGLAGGITDTQYF
TRBJ2-3,.,TRBV29-1,.,TGCAGCGTTCAAGCAGGGGACCTCACAGATACGCAGTATTTT,CSVQAGDLTDTQYF
TRBJ1-2,.,TRBV25-1,.,TGTGCCAGCAGGCCGAACACAGGGATCTTCTATGGCTACACCTTC,CASRPNTGIFYGYTF
TRBJ1-2,.,TRBV4-1,.,TGCGCCAGCAGCCAAGGGGGCAGCTACAACTATGGCTACACCTTC,CASSQGGSYNYGYTF
TRBJ2-7,many,TRBV11-3,.,TGTGCCAGCAGCTTCGACGTAGGCAGACCGACGGGAGAGCAGTACTTC,CASSFDVGRPTGEQYF
TRBJ2-2,.,TRBV27,TRBD2,TGTGCCAGCATTAGGACTAGCGGGGGCCTGAACACCGGGGAGCTGTTTTTT,CASIRTSGGLNTGELFF
TRBJ1-3,.,TRBV28,.,TGTGCCAGCAGGTCAGGCTCCAACACCATATATTTT,CASRSGSNTIYF
TRBJ1-2,.,TRBV19,.,TGTGCCAGTAAGCAGGGTATTGGCTATGGCTACACCTTC,CASKQGIGYGYTF
TRBJ1-1,.,TRBV21-1,.,TGTGCCAGATTCAGTACGAACACTGAAGCTTTCTTT,CARFSTNTEAFF
TRBJ2-2,few,TRBV5-1,.,TGCGCCAGCAGCCACTCGGGGTGGGGGCGCGACACCGGGGAGCTGTTTTTT,CASSHSGWGRDTGELFF
TRBJ2-2,once,TRBV5-1,.,TGCGCCAGCAGCTTGGCTCCCGGGGAGCTGTTTTTT,CASSLAPGELFF
TRBJ1-1,.,TRBV6-6,TRBD1,TGTGCCAGCAGTTACTGGACAGGTTCGGACACTGAAGCTTTCTTT,CASSYWTGSDTEAFF
TRBJ1-5,.,TRBV18,TRBD1,TGTGCCAGCTCACCAAGGTCAGGGGGAGCAAGCAATCAGCCCCAGCATTTT,CASSPRSGGASNQPQHF
TRBJ2-4,once,TRBV2,TRBD1,TGTGCCAGCAGTACCGGACAGGCCCTAGCCAAAAACATTCAGTACTTC,CASSTGQALAKNIQYF
TRBJ1-2,.,TRBV2,TRBD1,TGTGCCAGCCGGGACAGAGGTGACTACACCTTC,CASRDRGDYTF
TRBJ1-2,.,TRBV5-4,.,TGTGCCAGCACAGATTCGTACGGCGGGGAATATGGCTACACCTTC,CASTDSYGGEYGYTF
TRBJ1-4,.,TRBV6-6,.,TGTGCCAGCAGTTACGGAGGGGTACGTGAAAAACTGTTTTTT,CASSYGGVREKLFF
TRBJ2-5,.,TRBV10-2,.,TGCGCCAGCAGTGACCCCCCGGGACAAGAGACCCAGTACTTC,CASSDPPGQETQYF
TRBJ2-2,.,TRBV23-1,.,TGCGCCAGCAGTCGCCCCCCCCGACAGAACACCGGGGAGCTGTTTTTT,CASSRPPRQNTGELFF
TRBJ1-1,.,TRBV5-1,.,TGCGCCAGCAGCTTGGTGGCACTGAACACTGAAGCTTTCTTT,CASSLVALNTEAFF